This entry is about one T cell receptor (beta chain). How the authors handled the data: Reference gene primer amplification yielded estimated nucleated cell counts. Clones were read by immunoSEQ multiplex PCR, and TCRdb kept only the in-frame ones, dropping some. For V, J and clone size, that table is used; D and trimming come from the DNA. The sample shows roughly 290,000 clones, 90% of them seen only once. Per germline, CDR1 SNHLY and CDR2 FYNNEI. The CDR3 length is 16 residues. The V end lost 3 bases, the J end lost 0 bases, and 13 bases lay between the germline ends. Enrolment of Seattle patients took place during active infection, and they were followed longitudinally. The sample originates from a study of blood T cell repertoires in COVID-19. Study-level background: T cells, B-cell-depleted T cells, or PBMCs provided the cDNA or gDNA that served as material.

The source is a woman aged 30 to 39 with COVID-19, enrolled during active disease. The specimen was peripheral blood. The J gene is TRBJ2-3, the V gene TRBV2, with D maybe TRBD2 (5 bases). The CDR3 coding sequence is TGTGCCAGCAGTGATCACAGCGGCCCTAGCACAGATACGCAGTATTTT. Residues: CASSDHSGPSTDTQYF. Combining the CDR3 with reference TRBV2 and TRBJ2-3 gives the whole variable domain EPEVTQTPSHQVTQMGQEVILRCVPISNHLYFYWYRQILGQKVEFLVSFYNNEISEKSEIFDDQFSVERPDGSNFTLKIRSTKLEDSAMYFCASSDHSGPSTDTQYFGPGTRLTVL.